The entry that follows covers one TCR beta chain sequence. The protocol was immunoSEQ multiplex PCR, while the TCRdb copy is restricted to in-frame clones and leaves out a portion. The sample shows 180,000 or so clones, over 80% of them seen only once. This sample is part of a study of blood T cell repertoires in COVID-19. Study in general: Acute-phase and convalescent COVID-19 samples originated in the United States, Italy and Spain. The cDNA or gDNA used as material had been derived from T cells, B-cell-depleted T cells, or PBMCs.

Participants came from roughly 24 US areas, aged roughly 18 to 100 years. There are 14 residues in the CDR3. Per germline, CDR1 MNHEY and CDR2 SVGAGI. The V gene lost 6 bases and the J gene lost 5 bases, with 16 bases spanning the gap. The chain recombines TRBV6-5 with TRBJ1-1, with D possibly TRBD1 on 5 matching bases. This sequence was found in a woman aged 55-69 years who had recovered from COVID-19. The specimen sequenced was PBMCs or T cells enriched from blood (not recorded which). The CDR3 nucleotides are TGTGCCAGCAGCGTGGATGGGGCATTGACTGAAGCTTTCTTT. This encodes CASSVDGALTEAFF.